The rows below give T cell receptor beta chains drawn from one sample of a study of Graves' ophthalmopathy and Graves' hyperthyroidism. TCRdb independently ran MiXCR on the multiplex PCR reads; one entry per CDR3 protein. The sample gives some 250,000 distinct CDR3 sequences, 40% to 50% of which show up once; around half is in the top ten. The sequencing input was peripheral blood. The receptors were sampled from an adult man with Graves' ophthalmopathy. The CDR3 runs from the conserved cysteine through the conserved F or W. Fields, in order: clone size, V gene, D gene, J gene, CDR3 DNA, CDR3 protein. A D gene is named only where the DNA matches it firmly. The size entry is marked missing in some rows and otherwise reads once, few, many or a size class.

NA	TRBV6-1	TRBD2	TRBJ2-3	TGTGCCAGCAGTGCCCGTAGGGCGGGAGGTCATGATACGCAGTATTTT	CASSARRAGGHDTQYF
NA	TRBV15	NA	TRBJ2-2	TGTGCCACCACCGACGGGACGAACACCGGGGAGCTGTTTTTT	CATTDGTNTGELFF
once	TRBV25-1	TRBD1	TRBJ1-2	TGTGCCAGCAGGACAGGGTATGTCTATGGCTACACCTTC	CASRTGYVYGYTF
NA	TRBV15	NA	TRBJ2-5	TGTGCCACCAGCAGGGACGGGTACCAAGAGACCCAGTACTTC	CATSRDGYQETQYF
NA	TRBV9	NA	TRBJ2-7	TGTGCCAGCAGTAAAGAAGGGACATCGTCCTACGAGCAGTACTTC	CASSKEGTSSYEQYF
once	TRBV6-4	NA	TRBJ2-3	TGTGCCAGCAGTCAATCCCCGGGAGAAACAGATACGCAGTATTTT	CASSQSPGETDTQYF
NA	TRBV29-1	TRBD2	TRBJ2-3	TGCAGCGTTGGGGGTCGGGGGGGCAGTGCAGATACGCAGTATTTT	CSVGGRGGSADTQYF
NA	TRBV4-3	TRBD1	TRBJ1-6	TGCGCCAGCAGCCTGACAGGGGTCAATTCACCCCTCCACTTT	CASSLTGVNSPLHF
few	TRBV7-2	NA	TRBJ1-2	TGTGCCAGCAGCACAATACGTGGGCTATATGGCTACACCTTC	CASSTIRGLYGYTF
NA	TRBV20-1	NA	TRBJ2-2	TGCAGTGCACCTCCGGCGAACACCGGGGAGCTGTTTTTT	CSAPPANTGELFF
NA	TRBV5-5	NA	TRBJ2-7	TGTGCCAGCAGCCGTAGGGGGGTCTACGAGCAGTACTTC	CASSRRGVYEQYF
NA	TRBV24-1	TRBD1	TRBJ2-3	TGTGCCACCAGTGACTGGACAGGGGGCCGGACAGATACGCAGTATTTT	CATSDWTGGRTDTQYF
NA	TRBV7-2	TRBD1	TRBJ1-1	TGTGCCAGCAGCTTCCTACAGGGGGCAGGCACTGAAGCTTTCTTT	CASSFLQGAGTEAFF
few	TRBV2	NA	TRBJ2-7	TGTGCCAGCAGTACAGACACGGGGGAGCAGTACTTC	CASSTDTGEQYF
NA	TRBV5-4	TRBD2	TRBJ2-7	TGTGCCAGCAGCCCAAACCCGGGACTAGCAGCGTTAAACCCCTACGAGCAGTACTTC	CASSPNPGLAALNPYEQYF
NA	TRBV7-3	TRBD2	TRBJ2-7	TGTGCCAGCAGCTTCTATAGCGGGATCGCCTACGAGCAGTACTTC	CASSFYSGIAYEQYF
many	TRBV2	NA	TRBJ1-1	TGTGCCAGCAGTGCCGAACTGGGGACGGGCTTT	CASSAELGTGF